Below are 30 T cell receptor beta chains sequenced from a single sample in a study of blood T cell repertoires in COVID-19. Clones were sequenced by immunoSEQ multiplex PCR, and TCRdb holds only the in-frame ones, with some missing. The table has around 140,000 clones, around 81% seen once. Sequences were obtained from peripheral blood. These receptors all come from a human donor in a cohort sampled during active COVID-19.

The V call is TRBV28, the J call TRBJ2-5; TRBD2 matches 7 bases. The CDR3 length is 14 residues. Germline V lookup: CDR1 MDHEN, CDR2 SYDVKM. Trimming took 8 bases from V and 3 from J; bases not matched to a gene: 9. The CDR3: CASRGLAGEETQYF. Written as DNA, the CDR3 is TGTGCCAGCCGCGGTCTGGCGGGAGAAGAGACCCAGTACTTC.

CDR3 sequence: CASSSPLGGLATQETQYF. CDR3 nucleotides: TGTGCCAGCAGCTCCCCACTGGGCGGACTAGCCACCCAAGAGACCCAGTACTTC. The rearrangement uses TRBV7-8 and TRBJ2-5; 8 nucleotides align to TRBD2. The V gene end was trimmed by 4 bases and the J gene end by 1 base; junction bases not matched to a gene: 14. Looked up from germline, CDR1 is SGHVS and CDR2 is FQNEAQ. The CDR3 is made up of 18 amino acids.

V and J are TRBV12-2 and TRBJ1-4. TRBV12-2 is flagged as a pseudogene. This CDR3 has 16 amino acids. DNA for the CDR3: TGTGCAAGTCGCTTAGGGGAGGGATCAACTAATGAAAAACTGTTTTTT. Translation: CASRLGEGSTNEKLFF.

The V and J genes are TRBV19 and TRBJ2-7; D possibly corresponds to TRBD1 (6 bases). Germline V lookup: CDR1 LNHDA, CDR2 SQIVND (reference sequence). Trimming removed 3 bases at V and 2 bases at J, with 8 bases between. There are 13 residues in the CDR3. The DNA for the CDR3 is TGTGCCAGTAGTATCCCAGGGGCCTACGAGCAGTACTTC. Residues: CASSIPGAYEQYF.

The genes are TRBV7-2 and TRBJ1-4; possible D gene TRBD1, 5 bases. V lost 5 bases and J lost 7, with 23 bases in between. Germline V lookup: CDR1 SGHTA, CDR2 FQGNSA. The CDR3 is 17 residues long. The CDR3 is CASSHPFAAGRGEKLFF. The DNA of the CDR3 is TGTGCCAGCAGCCACCCCTTCGCGGCAGGGCGGGGTGAAAAACTGTTTTTT.

This clone was seen only a few times. The chain uses TRBV6-6 and TRBJ2-7; a weak D match, TRBD1 (5 bases). The germline gives CDR1 MNHNY, CDR2 SVGAGI (reference sequence). The CDR3 consists of 14 residues. The V gene lost 0 bases and the J gene lost 1 base, with 7 bases spanning the gap. The CDR3 sequence is CASSYSKGSYEQYF. The CDR3 DNA reads as TGTGCCAGCAGTTACTCGAAGGGGTCCTACGAGCAGTACTTC.

The chain links TRBV25-1 to TRBJ2-7, with D perhaps matching TRBD1 (7 bases). Germline loops: CDR1 MGHDK, CDR2 SYGVNS. The CDR3 extends over 13 amino acids. Trimming removed 3 bases at V and 5 bases at J, with 11 bases between. For the CDR3, the DNA is TGTGCCAGCAGTGAGGAGGGGGCTCACGAGCAGTACTTC. It yields the protein CASSEEGAHEQYF.

The gene calls are TRBV5-6 and TRBJ2-7; possibly TRBD1 for D (5 bases). V gave up 2 bases and J gave up 4 bases, with 13 bases separating them. The CDR3 totals 14 residues. CDR1 is SGHDT and CDR2 is YYEEEE in the germline V gene. CDR3 sequence: CASSFVTGYYEQYF. CDR3 DNA sequence: TGTGCCAGCAGCTTCGTCACAGGATATTACGAGCAGTACTTC.

The chain combines TRBV6-1 with TRBJ2-5; D is uncertain. Germline-derived CDR1 and CDR2 are MNHNS and SASEGT. CDR3 length equals 17 residues. Deletions cut 2 bases from V and 1 base from J, with 17 bases between. CDR3 coding DNA: TGTGCCAGCAGTGAACCCCGCCATACTTCGGTCCAAGAGACCCAGTACTTC. Translated: CASSEPRHTSVQETQYF.

The chain is built from TRBV5-1 and TRBJ1-5; tentatively, D is TRBD1 (5 bases). Germline CDR1 is SGHRS and CDR2 is YFSETQ. This CDR3 comprises 13 residues. V shed 4 bases and J shed 6 bases, with 11 bases lying between them. CDR3 sequence (DNA): TGCGCCAGCAGCCTTGGCGGGACTCAGCCCCAGCATTTT. Residues: CASSLGGTQPQHF.

The V gene is TRBV7-3, the J gene TRBJ2-7; weak D call: TRBD2 (6 bases). This CDR3 is 19 amino acids long. V gave up 3 bases and J gave up 1 base, with 25 bases separating them. From germline, CDR1 is SGHTA and CDR2 FQGTGA. The CDR3 loop reads CASSFLTPLGPGASYEQYF. In DNA, the CDR3 is TGTGCCAGCAGCTTCCTGACTCCCTTAGGGCCGGGAGCGTCCTACGAGCAGTACTTC.

In regard to this clone: The sample contains more than one DNA sequence encoding this CDR3. The chain couples TRBV5-6 to TRBJ2-7; 10 nucleotides align to TRBD2. The germline V gene has CDR1 SGHDT and CDR2 YYEEEE. The CDR3 spans 14 residues. V lost 4 bases to trimming and J lost 1 base; unmatched junction nucleotides: 2. The CDR3 region has the DNA TGTGCCAGCAGCCGAGCGGGAGGGTCCTACGAGCAGTACTTC. Its translation is CASSRAGGSYEQYF.

This sequence joins TRBV5-1 and TRBJ2-5, with TRBD1 identical over 8 bases. The trim removed 3 bases at V and 5 bases at J, leaving 6 bases unmatched. The CDR3 is 14 residues long. CDR1 is SGHRS and CDR2 is YFSETQ in the germline V gene. The CDR3 loop reads CASSYGQGGETQYF. CDR3 in DNA: TGCGCCAGCAGCTATGGACAGGGTGGGGAGACCCAGTACTTC.

This chain connects TRBV7-6 to TRBJ1-1; 8 bases match TRBD1. Trimming cost V 4 bases and J 4 bases; bases outside gene matches: 8. The CDR3 totals 15 residues. Germline CDR1 and CDR2: SGHVS and FNYEAQ. DNA of the CDR3: TGTGCCAGCAGCTCATCGACAGGGGAAGGCACTGAAGCTTTCTTT. Protein: CASSSSTGEGTEAFF.

J is TRBJ2-3 and V is TRBV11-3; weak D call: TRBD1 (6 bases). V gave up 0 bases and J gave up 4 bases, with 11 bases separating them. Germline lookup yields CDR1 SGHNT and CDR2 YENEEA. The CDR3 runs to 15 residues. The CDR3 DNA is TGTGCCAGCAGCTTAGATTGGGACACCTCAGATACGCAGTATTTT. It translates to CASSLDWDTSDTQYF.

V and J are TRBV2 and TRBJ1-1; D not resolved. The V gene lost 7 bases and the J gene lost 2 bases, with 11 bases spanning the gap. The CDR3 spans 13 residues. Germline CDR1 reads SNHLY; CDR2 reads FYNNEI. CDR3 residues: CASTFGRNTEAFF. In DNA form, the CDR3 reads TGTGCCAGCACCTTCGGGAGAAACACTGAAGCTTTCTTT.

By proportion, this clone is medium-sized. The chain couples TRBV27 to TRBJ2-7; 11 positions agree with TRBD2. This CDR3 spans 14 amino acids. V lost 4 bases to trimming and J lost 3 bases; unmatched junction nucleotides: 2. Germline V gene lookup returns CDR1 MNHEY and CDR2 SMNVEV (reference sequence). The CDR3 spells CASSSGLAVYEQYF. Written as DNA, the CDR3 is TGTGCCAGCAGTTCGGGACTAGCGGTCTACGAGCAGTACTTC.

The chain recombines TRBV29-1 with TRBJ2-2, with 11 bases identical to TRBD1. Looked up from germline, CDR1 is SQVTM and CDR2 is ANQGSEA. V lost 1 base and J lost 9; bases outside the gene matches: 10. The CDR3 contains 16 residues. CDR3 DNA: TGCAGCGTTGAAGTTCACGGACAGGGGGCTTTTAGGGAGCTGTTTTTT. Protein product: CSVEVHGQGAFRELFF.

The rearrangement uses TRBV7-2 and TRBJ1-4; 10 positions agree with TRBD1. Germline lookup yields CDR1 SGHTA and CDR2 FQGNSA. Trimming cost V 5 bases and J 7 bases; bases outside gene matches: 7. The CDR3 consists of 15 residues. The CDR3 here is CASSPRQGASEKLFF. The DNA for the CDR3 is TGTGCCAGCAGCCCTCGACAGGGGGCAAGTGAAAAACTGTTTTTT.

J is TRBJ2-5 and V is TRBV19, with 7 positions matching TRBD1. This CDR3 region has 13 residues. The J segment lost 4 bases and the V segment lost 7 bases, leaving 6 bases of the junction unmatched. Germline values: CDR1 LNHDA, CDR2 SQIVND (reference sequence). Written as DNA, the CDR3 is TGTGCCAGTAAACTGGCAGGGGGAGAGACCCAGTACTTC. Amino acid sequence: CASKLAGGETQYF.

This clone was counted a few times. J is TRBJ2-1 and V is TRBV28; 12 bases fit TRBD2. Unmatched junction bases numbered 3, after V lost 9 bases and J lost 6 bases. The CDR3 is made up of 13 amino acids. Germline V gene sequence: CDR1 MDHEN, CDR2 SYDVKM. Here the CDR3 reads CASGLAGFNEQFF. CDR3 DNA: TGTGCCAGTGGACTAGCGGGGTTCAATGAGCAGTTCTTC.

The chain recombines TRBV5-4 with TRBJ2-3; 8 bases map to TRBD2. Germline values: CDR1 SGHNT, CDR2 YYREEE (reference sequence). This CDR3 is built from 15 residues. V was pared by 4 bases and J by 2 bases, with 6 bases of the junction left unmatched. As DNA, the CDR3 is TGTGCCAGCAGCCTAGCGGGCGGCATCACAGATACGCAGTATTTT. Its translation is CASSLAGGITDTQYF.

This clone was observed a few times. The chain recombines TRBV5-1 with TRBJ1-1; 9 bases match TRBD1. Trimming took 2 bases from V and 1 from J; bases not matched to a gene: 9. CDR1 is SGHRS, CDR2 YFSETQ, per germline. The CDR3 is 17 residues long. In nucleotides, the CDR3 is TGCGCCAGCAGCTTAGCGGACAGGGGTCGGGAGAACACTGAAGCTTTCTTT. Translation: CASSLADRGRENTEAFF.

This rearrangement joins TRBV6-2 or TRBV6-3 to TRBJ1-1; 7 positions agree with TRBD1. CDR3 length: 18 residues. After removal of 0 bases from V and 3 bases from J, the junction contained 13 bases not matched to a gene. Germline V gene data show CDR1 as MNHEY and CDR2 as SVGEGT. CDR3 residues: CASSYSTTGRLSDTEAFF. As DNA, the CDR3 is TGTGCCAGCAGTTACTCCACGACAGGGCGGTTAAGCGACACTGAAGCTTTCTTT.

The chain recombines TRBV2 with TRBJ2-1; D possibly corresponds to TRBD1 (6 bases). Trimming took 4 bases from V and 2 from J, leaving 12 bases between them. The CDR3 contains 15 residues. From germline, CDR1 is SNHLY and CDR2 FYNNEI. CDR3 sequence reads: CASSAGTNTYNEQFF. The CDR3 DNA reads as TGTGCCAGCAGTGCGGGGACAAACACCTACAATGAGCAGTTCTTC.

The chain carries TRBV29-1 and TRBJ2-5, with a weak D call TRBD1 (6 bases). V was pared by 5 bases and J by 5 bases, with 12 bases between. The CDR3 loop spans 12 amino acids. Germline assignment: CDR1 SQVTM and CDR2 ANQGSEA. The CDR3, as DNA: TGCAGCGTTAACCGACAGGCGGAGACCCAGTACTTC. Amino acid sequence: CSVNRQAETQYF.

The V and J genes are TRBV9 and TRBJ1-6, with 9 bases fitting TRBD1. The CDR3 has 16 amino acids. In germline, CDR1 is SGDLS, CDR2 YYNGEE. Trimming removed 4 bases from V and 4 bases from J; junction bases left unmatched: 6. In DNA, the CDR3 is TGTGCCAGCAGCCCGGGACAGGGCGGGTATAATTCACCCCTCCACTTT. Its translation: CASSPGQGGYNSPLHF.

V usage is TRBV9 and J usage is TRBJ2-7, with TRBD2 identical over 9 bases. Germline V gene sequence: CDR1 SGDLS, CDR2 YYNGEE. V lost 4 bases, J lost 6 bases, and 8 bases stayed unmatched. The CDR3 has 14 amino acids. CDR3 loop: CASSPTGTSSEQYF. CDR3 sequence (DNA): TGTGCCAGCAGCCCAACAGGGACTAGCTCCGAGCAGTACTTC.

The DNA for the CDR3 is TGTGCCAGCAGCATCACAGTTAACACTGAAGCTTTCTTT. This encodes CASSITVNTEAFF. The chain is built from TRBV11-3 and TRBJ1-1; no definite D call. Per the germline V gene, CDR1 is SGHNT and CDR2 is YENEEA. Trimming removed 5 bases from V and 2 bases from J, with 9 bases in between. CDR3 length: 13 residues.

This chain uses TRBV27 with TRBJ1-6, with TRBD1 matching over 7 bases. The CDR3 sequence is 16 residues long. The germline V gene has CDR1 MNHEY and CDR2 SMNVEV (reference sequence). After removal of 3 bases from V and 7 bases from J, the junction contained 9 bases not matched to a gene. The DNA of the CDR3 is TGTGCCAGCAGTTTCTCACCGGGACAGTCGAATTCACCCCTCCACTTT. It encodes CASSFSPGQSNSPLHF.